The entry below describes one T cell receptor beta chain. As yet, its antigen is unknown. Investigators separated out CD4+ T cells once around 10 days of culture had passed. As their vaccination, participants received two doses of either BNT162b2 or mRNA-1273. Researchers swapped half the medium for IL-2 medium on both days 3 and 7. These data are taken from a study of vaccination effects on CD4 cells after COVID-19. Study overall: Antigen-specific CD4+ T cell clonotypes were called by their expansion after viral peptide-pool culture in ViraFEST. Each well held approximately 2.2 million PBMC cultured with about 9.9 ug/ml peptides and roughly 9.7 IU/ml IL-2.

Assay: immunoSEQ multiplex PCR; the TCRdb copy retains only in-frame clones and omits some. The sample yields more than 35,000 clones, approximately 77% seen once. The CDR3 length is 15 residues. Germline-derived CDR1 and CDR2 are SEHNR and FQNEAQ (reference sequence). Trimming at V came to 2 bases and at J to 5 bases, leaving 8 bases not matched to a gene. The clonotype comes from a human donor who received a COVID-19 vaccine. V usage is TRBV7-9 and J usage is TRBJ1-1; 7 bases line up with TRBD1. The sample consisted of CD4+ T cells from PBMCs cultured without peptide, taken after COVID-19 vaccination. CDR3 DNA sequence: TGTGCCAGCAGCTTATCCCTCCACAGGGGTACTGAAGCTTTCTTT. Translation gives CASSLSLHRGTEAFF.